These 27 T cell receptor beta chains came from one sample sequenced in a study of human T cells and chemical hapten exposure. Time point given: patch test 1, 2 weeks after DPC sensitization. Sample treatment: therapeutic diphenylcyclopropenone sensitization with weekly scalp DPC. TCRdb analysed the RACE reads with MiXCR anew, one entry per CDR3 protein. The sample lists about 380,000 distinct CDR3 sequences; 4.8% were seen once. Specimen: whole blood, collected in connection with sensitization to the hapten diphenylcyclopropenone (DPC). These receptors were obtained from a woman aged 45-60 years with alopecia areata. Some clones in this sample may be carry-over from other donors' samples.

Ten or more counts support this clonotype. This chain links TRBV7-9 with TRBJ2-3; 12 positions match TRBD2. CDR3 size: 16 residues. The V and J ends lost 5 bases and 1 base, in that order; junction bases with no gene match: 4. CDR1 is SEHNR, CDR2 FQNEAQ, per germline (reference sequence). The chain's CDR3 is CASSPRTSGGTDTQYF. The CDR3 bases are TGTGCCAGCAGCCCTCGGACTAGCGGGGGCACAGATACGCAGTATTTT.

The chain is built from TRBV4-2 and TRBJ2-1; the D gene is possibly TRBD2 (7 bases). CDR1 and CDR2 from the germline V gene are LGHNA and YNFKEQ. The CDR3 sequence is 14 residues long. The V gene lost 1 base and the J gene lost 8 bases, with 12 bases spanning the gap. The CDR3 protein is CASSQGRGADEQFF. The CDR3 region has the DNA TGTGCCAGCAGCCAAGGTCGGGGGGCGGATGAGCAGTTCTTC.

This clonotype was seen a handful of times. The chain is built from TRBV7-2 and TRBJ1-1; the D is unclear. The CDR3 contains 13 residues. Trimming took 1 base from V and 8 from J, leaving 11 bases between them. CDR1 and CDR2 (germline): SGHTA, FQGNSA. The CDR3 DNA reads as TGTGCCAGCAGCTTAGAAGGATACGGGGAAGCTTTCTTT. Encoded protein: CASSLEGYGEAFF.

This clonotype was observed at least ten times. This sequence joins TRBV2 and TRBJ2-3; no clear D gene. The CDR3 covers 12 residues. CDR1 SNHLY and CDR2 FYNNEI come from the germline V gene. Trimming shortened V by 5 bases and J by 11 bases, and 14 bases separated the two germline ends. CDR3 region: CASSTDRNRQYF. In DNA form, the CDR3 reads TGTGCCAGCAGTACCGACCGAAACCGGCAGTATTTT.

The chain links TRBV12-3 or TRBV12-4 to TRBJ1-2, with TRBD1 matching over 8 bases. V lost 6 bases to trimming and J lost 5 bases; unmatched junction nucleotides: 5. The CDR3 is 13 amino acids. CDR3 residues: CASSRTGRYGYTF. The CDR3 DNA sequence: TGTGCCAGCAGCAGGACAGGGAGGTATGGCTACACCTTC.

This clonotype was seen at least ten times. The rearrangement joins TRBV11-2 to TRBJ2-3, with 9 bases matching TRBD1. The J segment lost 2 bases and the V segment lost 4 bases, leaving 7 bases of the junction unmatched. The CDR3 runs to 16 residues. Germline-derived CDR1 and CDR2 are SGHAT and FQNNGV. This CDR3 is CASSSNRGLDTDTQYF. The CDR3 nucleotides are TGTGCCAGCAGCTCGAACAGGGGGCTCGACACAGATACGCAGTATTTT.

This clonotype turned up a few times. CDR3 in DNA: TGTGCCAGCAGGTGGCGGGGACAAGAGACCCAGTACTTC. It specifies CASRWRGQETQYF. V is TRBV5-4 and J is TRBJ2-5; TRBD2 is a possible D gene (6 bases). Germline V gives CDR1 SGHNT, CDR2 YYREEE (reference sequence). The V gene lost 5 bases and the J gene lost 2 bases, with 10 bases spanning the gap. This CDR3 contains 13 residues.

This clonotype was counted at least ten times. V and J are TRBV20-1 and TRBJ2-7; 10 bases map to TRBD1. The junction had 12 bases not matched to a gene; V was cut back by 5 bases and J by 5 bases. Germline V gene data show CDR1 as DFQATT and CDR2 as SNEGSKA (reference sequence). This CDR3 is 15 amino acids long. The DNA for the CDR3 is TGCAGTGCTCAGGGGAGAGACAGGGGGCCCGACGAGCAGTACTTC. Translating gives CSAQGRDRGPDEQYF.

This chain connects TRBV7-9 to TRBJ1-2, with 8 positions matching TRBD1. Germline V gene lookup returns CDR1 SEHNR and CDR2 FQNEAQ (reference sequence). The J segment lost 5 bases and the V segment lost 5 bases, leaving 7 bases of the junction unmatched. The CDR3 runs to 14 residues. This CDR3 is CASSPGQARYGYTF. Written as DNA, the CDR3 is TGTGCCAGCAGCCCGGGACAGGCTCGTTATGGCTACACCTTC.

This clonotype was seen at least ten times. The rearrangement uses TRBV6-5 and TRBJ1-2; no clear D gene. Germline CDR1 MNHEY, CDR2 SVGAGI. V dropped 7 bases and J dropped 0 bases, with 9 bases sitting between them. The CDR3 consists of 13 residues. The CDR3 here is CASKELANYGYTF. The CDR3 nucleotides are TGTGCCAGCAAGGAGTTAGCTAACTATGGCTACACCTTC.

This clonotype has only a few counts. The CDR3 spells CSVGQKTGANVLTF. For the CDR3, the DNA is TGCAGCGTTGGACAGAAGACTGGGGCCAACGTCCTGACTTTC. This sequence joins TRBV29-1 and TRBJ2-6; D is possibly TRBD1 (5 bases). Germline V lookup: CDR1 SQVTM, CDR2 ANQGSEA. The CDR3 extends over 14 amino acids. Trimming took off 4 bases at V and 2 bases at J, with 9 bases between the two ends. Full variable domain (rest looked up from reference TRBV29-1 and TRBJ2-6): SAVISQKPSRDICQRGTSLTIQCQVDSQVTMMFWYRQQPGQSLTLIATANQGSEATYESGFVIDKFPISRPNLTFSTLTVSNMSPEDSSIYLCSVGQKTGANVLTFGAGSRLTVL.

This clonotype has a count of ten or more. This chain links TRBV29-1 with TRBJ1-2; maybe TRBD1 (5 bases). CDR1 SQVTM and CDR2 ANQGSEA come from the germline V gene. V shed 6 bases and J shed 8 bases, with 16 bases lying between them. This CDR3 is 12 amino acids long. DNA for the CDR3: TGCAGCGTCCCTGAAGGGGCCGGGGGCTACACCTTC. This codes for CSVPEGAGGYTF.

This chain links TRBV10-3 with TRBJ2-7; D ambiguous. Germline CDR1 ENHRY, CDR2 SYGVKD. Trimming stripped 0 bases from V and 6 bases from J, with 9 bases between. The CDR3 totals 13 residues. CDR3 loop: CAISESVGSEQYF. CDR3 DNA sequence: TGTGCCATCAGTGAGTCAGTGGGCTCCGAGCAGTACTTC.

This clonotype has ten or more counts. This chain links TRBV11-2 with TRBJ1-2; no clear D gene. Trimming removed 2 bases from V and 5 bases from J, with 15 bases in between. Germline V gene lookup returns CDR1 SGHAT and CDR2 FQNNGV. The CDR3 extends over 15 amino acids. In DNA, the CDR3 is TGTGCCAGCAGCTTACTCGTGGGCAGTTCTTATGGCTACACCTTC. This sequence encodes CASSLLVGSSYGYTF.

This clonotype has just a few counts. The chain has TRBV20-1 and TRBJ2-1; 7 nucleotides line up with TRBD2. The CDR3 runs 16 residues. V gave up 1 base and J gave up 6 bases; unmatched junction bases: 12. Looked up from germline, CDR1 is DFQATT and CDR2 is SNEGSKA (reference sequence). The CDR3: CSARVEGSGVSNEQFF. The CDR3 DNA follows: TGCAGTGCTAGAGTCGAGGGCAGCGGGGTCTCCAATGAGCAGTTCTTC.

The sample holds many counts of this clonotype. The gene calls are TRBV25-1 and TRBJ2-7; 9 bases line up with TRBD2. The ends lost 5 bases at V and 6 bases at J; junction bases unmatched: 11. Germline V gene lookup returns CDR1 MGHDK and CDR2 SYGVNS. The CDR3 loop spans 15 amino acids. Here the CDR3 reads CASSQLGTSPLEQYF. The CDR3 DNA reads TGTGCCAGCAGTCAACTCGGGACTAGCCCTCTCGAGCAGTACTTC.

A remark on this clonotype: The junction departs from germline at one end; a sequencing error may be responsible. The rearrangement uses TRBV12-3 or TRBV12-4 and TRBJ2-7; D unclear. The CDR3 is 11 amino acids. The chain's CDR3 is CASSSYYGQYF. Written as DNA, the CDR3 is TGTGCCAGCAGTTCCTACTACGGGCAGTACTTC.

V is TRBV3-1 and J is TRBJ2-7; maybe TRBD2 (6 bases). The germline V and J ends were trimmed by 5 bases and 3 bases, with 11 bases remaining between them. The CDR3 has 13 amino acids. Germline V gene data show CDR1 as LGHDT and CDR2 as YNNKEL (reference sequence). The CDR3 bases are TGTGCCAGCAGCTGGCGGGACGGCTACGAGCAGTACTTC. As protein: CASSWRDGYEQYF.

DNA for the CDR3: TGTGCCAGCAGCCGAGATTTCCGGGACAGCAACCAAGAGACCCAGTACTTC. Translating gives CASSRDFRDSNQETQYF. The rearrangement links TRBV14 to TRBJ2-5; 7 bases are a match to TRBD1. Losses at the gene ends were 4 bases for V and 0 bases for J; bases not matched to a gene: 11. CDR3 length: 17 residues. The germline CDR1 and CDR2 sequences are SGHDN and FVKESK.

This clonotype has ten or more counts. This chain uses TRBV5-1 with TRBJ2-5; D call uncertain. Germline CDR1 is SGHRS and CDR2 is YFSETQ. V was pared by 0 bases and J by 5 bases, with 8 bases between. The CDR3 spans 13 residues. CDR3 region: CASSLGAGETQYF. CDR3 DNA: TGCGCCAGCAGCTTGGGGGCCGGGGAGACCCAGTACTTC.

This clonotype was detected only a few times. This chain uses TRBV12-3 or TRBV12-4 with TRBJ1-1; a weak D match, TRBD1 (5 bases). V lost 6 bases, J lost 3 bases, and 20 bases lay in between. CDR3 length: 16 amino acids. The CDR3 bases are TGTGCCAGCAGGGTTTATGTTGGAGGGGCGGACACTGAAGCTTTCTTT. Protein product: CASRVYVGGADTEAFF.

Written as DNA, the CDR3 is TGCAGTGCTAGAGATCCGAGGCGCACGGGATCGCCCCTCCACTTT. Amino acid sequence: CSARDPRRTGSPLHF. This rearrangement joins TRBV20-1 to TRBJ1-6; no clear D gene. The CDR3 contains 15 residues. Per the germline V gene, CDR1 is DFQATT and CDR2 is SNEGSKA (reference sequence). The V end was cut by 0 bases, the J end by 13 bases, with 19 bases between.

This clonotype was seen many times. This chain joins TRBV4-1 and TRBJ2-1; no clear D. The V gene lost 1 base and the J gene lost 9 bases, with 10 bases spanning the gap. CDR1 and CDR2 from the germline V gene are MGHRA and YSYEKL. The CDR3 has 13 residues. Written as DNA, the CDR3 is TGCGCCAGCAGCCAAGGGCAGGCGGCTGAGCAGTTCTTC. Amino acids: CASSQGQAAEQFF.

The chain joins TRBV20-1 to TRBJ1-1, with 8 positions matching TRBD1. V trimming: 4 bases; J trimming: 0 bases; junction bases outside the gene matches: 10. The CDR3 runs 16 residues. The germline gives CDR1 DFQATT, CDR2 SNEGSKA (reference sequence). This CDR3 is CSAKRTGSLLNTEAFF. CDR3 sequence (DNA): TGCAGTGCTAAGCGGACAGGGAGCTTGTTGAACACTGAAGCTTTCTTT.

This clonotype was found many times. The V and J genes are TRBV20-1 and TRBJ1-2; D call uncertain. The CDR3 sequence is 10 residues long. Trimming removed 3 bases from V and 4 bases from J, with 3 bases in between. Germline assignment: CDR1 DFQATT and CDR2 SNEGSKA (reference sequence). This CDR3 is CSASSYGYTF. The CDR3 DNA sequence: TGCAGTGCTAGTTCCTATGGCTACACCTTC.

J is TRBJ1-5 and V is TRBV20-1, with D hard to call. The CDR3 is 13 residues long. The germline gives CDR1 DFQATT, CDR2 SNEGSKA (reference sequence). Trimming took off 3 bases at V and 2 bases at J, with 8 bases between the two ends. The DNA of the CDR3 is TGCAGTGCTAGTGGGGTGGGCAATCAGCCCCAGCATTTT. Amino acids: CSASGVGNQPQHF.

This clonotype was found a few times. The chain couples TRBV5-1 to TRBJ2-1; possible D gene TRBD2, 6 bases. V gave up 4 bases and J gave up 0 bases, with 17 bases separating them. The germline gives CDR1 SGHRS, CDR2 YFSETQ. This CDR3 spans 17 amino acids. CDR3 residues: CASSQGWGVSSYNEQFF. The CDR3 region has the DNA TGCGCCAGCAGCCAAGGGTGGGGGGTCAGCTCCTACAATGAGCAGTTCTTC.